This TCR beta chain was recovered during a study of blood T cell repertoires in COVID-19. About the research overall: Sample material is recorded as cDNA or gDNA derived from T cells, B-cell-depleted T cells, or PBMCs.

As processed by the authors: Reference gene primer amplification yielded estimated nucleated cell counts. Using immunoSEQ multiplex PCR, the repertoire was profiled, and TCRdb retains in-frame clones only, with some absent. V, J and clone size are taken as reported in that table, and D and trimming were inferred from the DNA itself. The sample has roughly 230,000 clones, approximately 85% seen once. This receptor was taken from a woman aged 50 to 65 who had been exposed to COVID-19. The sequenced sample was PBMCs or T cells enriched from blood (not recorded which).

The CDR3 DNA sequence: TGCGCCAGCAGCCAACAGGGTTCAAGGACTGAAGCTTTCTTT. This sequence encodes CASSQQGSRTEAFF. The chain links TRBV4-1 to TRBJ1-1; D perhaps matches TRBD1 (5 bases). CDR3 length: 14 residues. V was clipped by 2 bases and J by 5 bases, with 12 bases between them. Germline V gives CDR1 MGHRA, CDR2 YSYEKL.